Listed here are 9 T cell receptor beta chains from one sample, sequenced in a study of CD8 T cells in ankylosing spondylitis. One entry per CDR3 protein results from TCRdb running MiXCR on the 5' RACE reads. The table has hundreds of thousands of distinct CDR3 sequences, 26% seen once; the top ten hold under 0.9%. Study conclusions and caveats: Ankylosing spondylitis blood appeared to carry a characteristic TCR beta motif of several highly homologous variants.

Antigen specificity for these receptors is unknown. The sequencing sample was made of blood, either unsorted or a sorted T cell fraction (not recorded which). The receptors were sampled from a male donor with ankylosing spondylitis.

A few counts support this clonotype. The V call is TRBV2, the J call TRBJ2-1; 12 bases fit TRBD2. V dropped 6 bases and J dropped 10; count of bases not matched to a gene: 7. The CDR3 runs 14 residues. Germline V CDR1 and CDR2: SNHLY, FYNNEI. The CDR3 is CASRAGLAGSEQFF. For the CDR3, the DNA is TGTGCCAGCAGAGCTGGACTAGCGGGAAGCGAGCAGTTCTTC.

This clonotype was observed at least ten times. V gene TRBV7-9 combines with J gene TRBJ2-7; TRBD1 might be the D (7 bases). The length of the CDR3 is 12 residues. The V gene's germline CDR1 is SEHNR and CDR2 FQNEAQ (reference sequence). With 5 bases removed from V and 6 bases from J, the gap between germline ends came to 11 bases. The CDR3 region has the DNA TGTGCCAGCAGCCCGCAGGGGGGCGAGCAGTACTTC. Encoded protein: CASSPQGGEQYF.

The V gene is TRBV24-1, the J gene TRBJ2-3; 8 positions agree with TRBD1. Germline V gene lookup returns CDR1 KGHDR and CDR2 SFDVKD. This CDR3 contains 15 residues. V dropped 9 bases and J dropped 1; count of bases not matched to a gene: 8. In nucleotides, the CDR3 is TGTGCCACCGGTCCCCCAGGGGGCCGCACAGATACGCAGTATTTT. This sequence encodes CATGPPGGRTDTQYF.

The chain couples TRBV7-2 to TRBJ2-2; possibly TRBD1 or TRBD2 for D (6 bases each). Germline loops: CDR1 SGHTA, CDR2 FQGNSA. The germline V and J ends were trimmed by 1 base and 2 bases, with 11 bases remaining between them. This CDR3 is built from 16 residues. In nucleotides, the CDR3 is TGTGCCAGCAGCTTAGTGGGGGGCTTTAACACCGGGGAGCTGTTTTTT. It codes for CASSLVGGFNTGELFF.

CDR3 in DNA: TGCGCCAGCAGCTTGGAGACAGGGTCGGCTTTCTTT. Protein sequence: CASSLETGSAFF. This chain links TRBV5-1 with TRBJ1-1; 7 bases are a match to TRBD1. Germline V CDR1 and CDR2: SGHRS, YFSETQ. V shed 0 bases and J 11 bases; nucleotides not matched to a gene: 4. This CDR3 region has 12 residues. The variable domain in full, with the rest retrieved from reference TRBV5-1 and TRBJ1-1, is KAGVTQTPRYLIKTRGQQVTLSCSPISGHRSVSWYQQTPGQGLQFLFEYFSETQRNKGNFPGRFSGRQFSNSRSEMNVSTLELGDSALYLCASSLETGSAFFGQGTRLTVV.

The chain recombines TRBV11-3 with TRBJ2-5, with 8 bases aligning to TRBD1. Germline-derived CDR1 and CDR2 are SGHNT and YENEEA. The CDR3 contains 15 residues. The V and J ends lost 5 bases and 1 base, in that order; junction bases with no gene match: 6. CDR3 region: CASSGRDRSQETQYF. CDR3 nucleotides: TGTGCCAGCAGCGGTCGGGACAGGAGCCAAGAGACCCAGTACTTC.

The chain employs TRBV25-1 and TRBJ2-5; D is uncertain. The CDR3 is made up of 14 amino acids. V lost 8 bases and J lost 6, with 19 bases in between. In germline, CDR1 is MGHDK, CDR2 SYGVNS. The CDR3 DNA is TGTGCCAGCGAACCTTGGGGTGGAGAAAAGACCCAGTACTTC. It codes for CASEPWGGEKTQYF.

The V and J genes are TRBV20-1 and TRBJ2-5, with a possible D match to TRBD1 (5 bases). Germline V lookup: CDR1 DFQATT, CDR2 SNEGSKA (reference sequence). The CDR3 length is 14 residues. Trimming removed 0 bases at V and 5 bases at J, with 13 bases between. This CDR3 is CSARESAGLETQYF. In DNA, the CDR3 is TGCAGTGCTAGAGAGTCGGCAGGGTTGGAGACCCAGTACTTC.

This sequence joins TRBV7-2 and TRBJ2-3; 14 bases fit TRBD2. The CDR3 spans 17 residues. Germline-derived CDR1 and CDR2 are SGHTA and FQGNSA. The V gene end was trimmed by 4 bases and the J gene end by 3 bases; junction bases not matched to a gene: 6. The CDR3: CASSWGLAGVRTDTQYF. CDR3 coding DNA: TGTGCCAGCAGCTGGGGACTAGCGGGAGTTCGGACAGATACGCAGTATTTT.